This T cell receptor beta chain was captured by sequencing in a study of T cell responses to AZD1222 COVID-19 vaccine. Here immunoSEQ multiplex PCR was the method, and the copy in TCRdb shows in-frame clones only, minus some. Of 120,000 or so clones in the sample, about 86% were seen once. Overall study findings and caveats: Regions left unmutated in variants are reportedly the target of nearly half of spike-specific TCRs. Donors in the cohort were predominantly white British and more often female, and clonal diversity was possibly underestimated.

The CDR3 is 16 residues long. Looked up from germline, CDR1 is MGHRA and CDR2 is YSYEKL. V trimming: 4 bases; J trimming: 4 bases; junction bases outside the gene matches: 8. Of note for this clone: The antigen is not known.

The chain is built from TRBV4-1 and TRBJ2-5; TRBD2 matches at 11 bases. The TCR sequence derives from an adult who received the AZD1222 COVID-19 vaccine. The sequences come from peripheral blood, collected 28 days after the second AZD1222 dose. The CDR3: CASSPQTSGTLETQYF. Written as DNA, the CDR3 is TGCGCCAGCAGCCCGCAGACTAGCGGGACTCTAGAGACCCAGTACTTC.